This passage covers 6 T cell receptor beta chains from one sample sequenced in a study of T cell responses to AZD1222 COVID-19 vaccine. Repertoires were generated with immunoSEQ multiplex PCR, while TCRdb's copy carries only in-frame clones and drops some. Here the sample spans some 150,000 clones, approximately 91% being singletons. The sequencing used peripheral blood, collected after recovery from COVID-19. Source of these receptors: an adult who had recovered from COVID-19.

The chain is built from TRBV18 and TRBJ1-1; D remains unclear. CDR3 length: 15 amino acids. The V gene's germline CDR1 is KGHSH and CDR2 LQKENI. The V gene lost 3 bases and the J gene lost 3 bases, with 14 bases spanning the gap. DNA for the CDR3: TGTGCCAGCTCACCCGGATACCTTAGGGACACTGAAGCTTTCTTT. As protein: CASSPGYLRDTEAFF. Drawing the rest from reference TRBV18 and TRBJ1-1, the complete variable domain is NAGVMQNPRHLVRRRGQEARLRCSPMKGHSHVYWYRQLPEEGLKFMVYLQKENIIDESGMPKERFSAEFPKEGPSILRIQQVVRGDSAAYFCASSPGYLRDTEAFFGQGTRLTVV.

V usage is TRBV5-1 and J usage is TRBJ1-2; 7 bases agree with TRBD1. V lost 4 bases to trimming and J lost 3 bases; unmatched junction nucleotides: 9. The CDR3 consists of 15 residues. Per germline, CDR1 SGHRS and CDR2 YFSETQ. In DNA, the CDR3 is TGCGCCAGCAGCCCACAGGGGTCTCTCGACTATGGCTACACCTTC. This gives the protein CASSPQGSLDYGYTF.

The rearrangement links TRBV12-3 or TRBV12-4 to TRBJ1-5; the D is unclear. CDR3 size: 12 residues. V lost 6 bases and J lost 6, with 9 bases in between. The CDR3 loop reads CASSLFGQPQHF. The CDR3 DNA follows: TGTGCCAGCAGCCTCTTTGGTCAGCCCCAGCATTTT.

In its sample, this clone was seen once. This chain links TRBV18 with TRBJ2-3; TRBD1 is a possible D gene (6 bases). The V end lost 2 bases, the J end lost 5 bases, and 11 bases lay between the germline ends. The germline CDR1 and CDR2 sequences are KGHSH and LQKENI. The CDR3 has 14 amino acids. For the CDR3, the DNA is TGTGCCAGCTCACCAACGGCAGGGGAAGATACGCAGTATTTT. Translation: CASSPTAGEDTQYF.

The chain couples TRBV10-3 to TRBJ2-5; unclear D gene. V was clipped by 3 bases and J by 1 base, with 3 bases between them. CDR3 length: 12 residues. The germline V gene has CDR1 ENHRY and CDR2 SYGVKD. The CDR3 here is CAISDLQETQYF. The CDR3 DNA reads TGTGCCATCAGTGACCTCCAAGAGACCCAGTACTTC.

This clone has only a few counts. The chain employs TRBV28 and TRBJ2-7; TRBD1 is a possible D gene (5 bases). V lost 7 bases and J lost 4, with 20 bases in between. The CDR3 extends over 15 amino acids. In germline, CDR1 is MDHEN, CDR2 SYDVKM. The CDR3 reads CASTPAGRLLYEQYF. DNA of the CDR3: TGTGCCAGCACCCCGGCAGGGCGACTTCTGTACGAGCAGTACTTC.